The 32 T cell receptor beta chains below come from one sample, sequenced in a study of CD8 T cells in Susac syndrome. Reverse transcription used about 0.45 to 1 ug RNA and random hexamers. MiXCR, run by TCRdb on the immunoSEQ multiplex PCR reads, gives a single entry per CDR3 protein. The sample yields about 200,000 distinct CDR3 sequences, approximately 95% seen once. The material sequenced was CD4+ T cells from PBMCs. All receptors come from a human donor with multiple sclerosis.

The chain recombines TRBV6-4 with TRBJ2-3; no firm D call. The germline V gene has CDR1 MRHNA and CDR2 SNTAGT. V lost 2 bases and J lost 2, with 20 bases in between. This CDR3 is 18 amino acids long. The CDR3 spells CASSDPQDNMGSTDTQYF. CDR3 nucleotides: TGTGCCAGCAGTGACCCCCAGGATAATATGGGATCCACAGATACGCAGTATTTT.

The chain links TRBV24-1 to TRBJ1-5, with 7 bases aligning to TRBD1. The germline V gene encodes CDR1 KGHDR and CDR2 SFDVKD. The CDR3 is made up of 17 amino acids. With 3 bases clipped from V and 0 bases from J, the junction kept 7 bases outside the gene matches. The CDR3 region has the DNA TGTGCCACCAGTGATCAACAGGGGCGCCATAGCAATCAGCCCCAGCATTTT. Its translation: CATSDQQGRHSNQPQHF.

The V and J genes are TRBV2 and TRBJ1-1; D remains ambiguous. The CDR3 is made up of 13 amino acids. V dropped 7 bases and J dropped 2 bases, with 11 bases sitting between them. Germline V gene sequence: CDR1 SNHLY, CDR2 FYNNEI. The chain's CDR3 is CASNYSPNTEAFF. For the CDR3, the DNA is TGTGCCAGCAATTACAGTCCCAACACTGAAGCTTTCTTT.

The chain combines TRBV29-1 with TRBJ1-2; D not resolved. V lost 5 bases to trimming and J lost 3 bases, with 7 bases between them. Germline V lookup: CDR1 SQVTM, CDR2 ANQGSEA. The CDR3 length is 11 residues. The chain's CDR3 is CSVKVDYGYTF. The CDR3 nucleotides are TGCAGCGTTAAGGTTGACTATGGCTACACCTTC.

In this sample, this clonotype turned up a few times. The V and J genes are TRBV18 and TRBJ1-2, with TRBD1 as a possible D gene (6 bases). The V and J ends lost 3 bases and 4 bases respectively, with 9 bases between them. This CDR3 has 13 residues. CDR1 KGHSH and CDR2 LQKENI come from the germline V gene. For the CDR3, the DNA is TGTGCCAGCTCACCCGACAGGAGCTATGGCTACACCTTC. Amino acids: CASSPDRSYGYTF.

This sequence joins TRBV19 and TRBJ2-5; 7 bases match TRBD1. The V gene's germline CDR1 is LNHDA and CDR2 SQIVND (reference sequence). Unmatched junction bases numbered 11, after V lost 8 bases and J lost 8 bases. The CDR3 extends over 13 amino acids. The CDR3 nucleotides are TGTGCCAGTCAACAGGACAGGAAGGGAACCCAGTACTTC. Protein product: CASQQDRKGTQYF.

The CDR3 coding sequence is TGTGCCAGCAGCTTGGGACTAGCGGGGGGACTTGGGACCCAGTACTTC. It specifies CASSLGLAGGLGTQYF. J is TRBJ2-5 and V is TRBV7-3, with 15 positions matching TRBD2. CDR3 size: 16 residues. Trimming at V came to 3 bases and at J to 7 bases, leaving 6 bases not matched to a gene. Germline V gene lookup returns CDR1 SGHTA and CDR2 FQGTGA.

In this sample, this clonotype turned up once. The V gene is TRBV5-1, the J gene TRBJ2-6, with D perhaps given as TRBD1 or TRBD2 (5 bases each). V was pared by 7 bases and J by 2 bases, with 7 bases between. Germline V gene lookup returns CDR1 SGHRS and CDR2 YFSETQ. The CDR3 loop spans 13 amino acids. CDR3: CASQGAGANVLTF. CDR3 sequence (DNA): TGCGCCAGCCAGGGAGCTGGGGCCAACGTCCTGACTTTC. Combining the CDR3 with reference TRBV5-1 and TRBJ2-6 gives the whole variable domain KAGVTQTPRYLIKTRGQQVTLSCSPISGHRSVSWYQQTPGQGLQFLFEYFSETQRNKGNFPGRFSGRQFSNSRSEMNVSTLELGDSALYLCASQGAGANVLTFGAGSRLTVL.

The chain uses TRBV20-1 and TRBJ2-1; D unclear. CDR3 length: 12 residues. Trimming pared 1 base from V and 10 bases from J, leaving 11 bases between. Germline-derived CDR1 and CDR2 are DFQATT and SNEGSKA (reference sequence). The CDR3: CSARVPSREQFF. The CDR3 bases are TGCAGTGCTAGAGTCCCCTCGCGGGAGCAGTTCTTC.

V gene TRBV7-2 combines with J gene TRBJ1-2; 10 nucleotides align to TRBD1. Germline CDR1 SGHTA, CDR2 FQGNSA. The junction had 8 bases not matched to a gene; V was cut back by 3 bases and J by 4 bases. The CDR3 covers 16 residues. The CDR3 nucleotides read TGTGCCAGCAGCTTTTGGACAGGGGGAGGTAGCTATGGCTACACCTTC. Encoded protein: CASSFWTGGGSYGYTF.

The chain is built from TRBV30 and TRBJ1-1; 9 bases are shared with TRBD1. The V gene end was trimmed by 0 bases and the J gene end by 4 bases; junction bases not matched to a gene: 3. The CDR3 has 14 amino acids. Germline CDR1 and CDR2: GTSNPN and SVGIG (reference sequence). CDR3 sequence (DNA): TGTGCCTGGAGTGTACAGGGGGCAGGCACTGAAGCTTTCTTT. It is translated as CAWSVQGAGTEAFF.

The gene calls are TRBV20-1 and TRBJ2-3; perhaps TRBD2 as D (6 bases). This CDR3 is built from 15 residues. The V and J ends lost 4 bases and 6 bases respectively, with 20 bases between them. Germline CDR1 reads DFQATT; CDR2 reads SNEGSKA (reference sequence). CDR3 DNA: TGCAGTGCTATCTCCACCGGGGGTCCCGGGGATACGCAGTATTTT. It codes for CSAISTGGPGDTQYF.

This clonotype was detected once. The rearrangement uses TRBV9 and TRBJ1-1; TRBD1 agrees at 9 bases. The trim removed 3 bases at V and 9 bases at J, leaving 12 bases unmatched. The germline gives CDR1 SGDLS, CDR2 YYNGEE. The CDR3 consists of 15 residues. CDR3 loop: CASSAGTGNSLQAFF. The CDR3 nucleotides are TGTGCCAGCAGCGCGGGGACAGGGAATTCCCTGCAAGCTTTCTTT.

The rearrangement joins TRBV30 to TRBJ2-3; D is possibly TRBD1 or TRBD2 (5 bases each). V dropped 3 bases and J dropped 1 base, with 11 bases sitting between them. Germline lookup yields CDR1 GTSNPN and CDR2 SVGIG (reference sequence). This CDR3 has 14 residues. The CDR3 nucleotides read TGTGCCTGGAGGGACGGGGACCGCACAGATACGCAGTATTTT. Its protein product is CAWRDGDRTDTQYF.

The rearrangement links TRBV20-1 to TRBJ2-3; D ambiguous. Trimming cost V 5 bases and J 6 bases, with 15 bases left between them. Germline assignment: CDR1 DFQATT and CDR2 SNEGSKA (reference sequence). The CDR3 spans 13 residues. CDR3 amino acids: CSALRTAGDTQYF. CDR3 nucleotides: TGCAGTGCTCTCCGGACCGCCGGGGATACGCAGTATTTT.

The chain is built from TRBV29-1 and TRBJ2-7; 7 bases map to TRBD1. The germline CDR1 and CDR2 sequences are SQVTM and ANQGSEA. This CDR3 has 11 residues. J lost 6 bases, V lost 6 bases, and 5 bases had no gene match. CDR3 residues: CSVHTGAEQYV. CDR3 DNA: TGCAGCGTCCACACAGGGGCCGAGCAGTACGTC.

The chain employs TRBV20-1 and TRBJ2-2; D unclear. The V gene's germline CDR1 is DFQATT and CDR2 SNEGSKA (reference sequence). The CDR3 is 13 residues long. Trimming shortened V by 0 bases and J by 7 bases, and 9 bases separated the two germline ends. In DNA, the CDR3 is TGCAGTGCTAGAGAAGATGCGGTCGGGGAGCTGTTTTTT. It codes for CSAREDAVGELFF.

The chain couples TRBV3-1 to TRBJ1-2; D is unresolved. CDR1 is LGHDT, CDR2 YNNKEL, per germline (reference sequence). The CDR3 sequence is 14 residues long. Trimming shortened V by 5 bases and J by 3 bases, and 13 bases separated the two germline ends. The CDR3 DNA reads TGTGCCAGCAGCTTGGGTACCTTCGACTATGGCTACACCTTC. Protein product: CASSLGTFDYGYTF.

Only one count was recorded for this clonotype. This chain joins TRBV15 and TRBJ2-7; D remains ambiguous. Per germline, CDR1 LNHNV and CDR2 YYDKDF (reference sequence). This CDR3 spans 15 amino acids. Trimming cost V 0 bases and J 2 bases, with 11 bases left between them. The CDR3 DNA follows: TGTGCCACCAGCAGAGATGATTCCGGTACCTACGAGCAGTACGTC. Protein: CATSRDDSGTYEQYV.

The chain joins TRBV20-1 to TRBJ2-2; 11 positions agree with TRBD2. Looked up from germline, CDR1 is DFQATT and CDR2 is SNEGSKA (reference sequence). Trimming cost V 4 bases and J 3 bases; bases outside gene matches: 4. The CDR3 consists of 15 residues. The CDR3, as DNA: TGCAGTGCTATCCTAGCGGGGGGAGACACCGGGGAGCTGTTTTTT. Its translation is CSAILAGGDTGELFF.

In its sample, this clonotype was seen once. V gene TRBV30 combines with J gene TRBJ2-5; D perhaps matches TRBD2 (6 bases). The CDR3 is 10 amino acids. Germline CDR1 and CDR2: GTSNPN and SVGIG (reference sequence). Trimming left V 3 bases short and J 9 bases short, with 8 bases between. CDR3 in DNA: TGTGCCTGGAGCGGGACTGCCCAGTACTTC. Its protein is CAWSGTAQYF.

This sequence joins TRBV9 and TRBJ2-1; possibly TRBD2 for D (5 bases). This CDR3 has 19 amino acids. The V end was cut by 1 base, the J end by 4 bases, with 24 bases between. Germline V gene lookup returns CDR1 SGDLS and CDR2 YYNGEE. The CDR3 region is CASSVSTLLSTPGYNEQFF. The CDR3 DNA is TGTGCCAGCAGCGTATCGACCCTTCTAAGTACGCCGGGGTACAATGAGCAGTTCTTC.

The gene calls are TRBV2 and TRBJ2-7, with 10 positions matching TRBD2. Germline CDR1 SNHLY, CDR2 FYNNEI. This CDR3 region has 13 residues. Germline trimming cut 8 bases from V and 3 bases from J; bases unmatched to any gene: 4. The DNA for the CDR3 is TGTGCCAGCGGAGGACTAGCGGTCTACGAGCAGTACTTC. Translated, it gives CASGGLAVYEQYF. The full variable domain, in which reference TRBV2 and TRBJ2-7 provide the parts outside the CDR3, is EPEVTQTPSHQVTQMGQEVILRCVPISNHLYFYWYRQILGQKVEFLVSFYNNEISEKSEIFDDQFSVERPDGSNFTLKIRSTKLEDSAMYFCASGGLAVYEQYFGPGTRLTVT.

The rearrangement links TRBV20-1 to TRBJ2-7, with D uncertain. Germline assignment: CDR1 DFQATT and CDR2 SNEGSKA (reference sequence). The V and J ends lost 1 base and 6 bases respectively, with 10 bases between them. The CDR3 extends over 12 amino acids. The DNA for the CDR3 is TGCAGTGCTAGAGGCGTGACTTTCGAGCAGTACTTC. Residues: CSARGVTFEQYF.

The rearrangement joins TRBV7-9 to TRBJ1-2, with 10 bases matching TRBD1. After removal of 4 bases from V and 8 bases from J, the junction contained 10 bases not matched to a gene. This CDR3 spans 15 amino acids. CDR1 and CDR2 (germline): SEHNR, FQNEAQ (reference sequence). This chain's CDR3 is CASSSGRDRGSGYTF. As DNA, the CDR3 is TGTGCCAGCAGCTCCGGACGGGACAGGGGCAGCGGCTACACCTTC.

This CDR3 reads CSVAPQENIQYF. The CDR3 coding sequence is TGCAGCGTTGCCCCCCAGGAAAACATTCAGTACTTC. The gene calls are TRBV29-1 and TRBJ2-4, with unresolved D. Trimming took off 4 bases at V and 5 bases at J, with 9 bases between the two ends. CDR3 size: 12 residues. Per germline, CDR1 SQVTM and CDR2 ANQGSEA.

The chain employs TRBV4-1 and TRBJ1-6, with D hard to call. Per germline, CDR1 MGHRA and CDR2 YSYEKL. The CDR3 is made up of 13 amino acids. CDR3 in DNA: TGCGTCGAGCGGCAGACCTATAATTCACCCCTCCACTTT. Its translation is CVERQTYNSPLHF.

The chain joins TRBV4-2 to TRBJ1-4; maybe TRBD1 (6 bases). The length of the CDR3 is 14 residues. The V end was cut by 5 bases, the J end by 8 bases, with 15 bases between. Germline CDR1 is LGHNA and CDR2 is YNFKEQ. Here the CDR3 reads CASSSRRGREKLFF. CDR3 nucleotides: TGTGCCAGCAGCTCTCGTCGGGGGCGAGAAAAACTGTTTTTT.

The chain uses TRBV5-6 and TRBJ1-6; D is unclear. The CDR3 runs 13 residues. Germline CDR1 is SGHDT and CDR2 is YYEEEE. V was shortened by 3 bases and J by 10 bases, with 11 bases between the two germline ends. CDR3 sequence reads: CASSSPGYSPLHF. DNA for the CDR3: TGTGCCAGCAGCTCCCCTGGGTACTCACCCCTCCACTTT.

The chain carries TRBV6-6 and TRBJ2-7; D ambiguous. CDR1 is MNHNY and CDR2 is SVGAGI in the germline V gene (reference sequence). The V and J ends lost 0 bases and 4 bases respectively, with 4 bases between them. This CDR3 is built from 12 residues. DNA for the CDR3: TGTGCCAGCAGTTACTCAAGGTACGAGCAGTACGTC. Its protein is CASSYSRYEQYV.

The chain is built from TRBV29-1 and TRBJ1-4; a possible D gene is TRBD1 (5 bases). The CDR3 extends over 14 amino acids. V gave up 8 bases and J gave up 2 bases, with 15 bases separating them. Germline V lookup: CDR1 SQVTM, CDR2 ANQGSEA. The DNA for the CDR3 is TGCAGCACCAGCGCAGAGGGGACTAATGAAAAACTGTTTTTT. It codes for CSTSAEGTNEKLFF.

The chain employs TRBV14 and TRBJ2-6; D is undetermined. Germline V lookup: CDR1 SGHDN, CDR2 FVKESK. The ends were cut back, 1 base at V and 3 bases at J, with 13 bases in the middle. The CDR3 is 17 residues long. CDR3 sequence reads: CASSQVGTYHGANVLTF. In DNA form, the CDR3 reads TGTGCCAGCAGCCAAGTCGGCACCTACCATGGGGCCAACGTCCTGACTTTC.